This T cell receptor (beta chain) was captured in a study of cytomegalovirus exposure and HLA in healthy donors. The PCR made use of 60 Vbeta and 13 Jbeta primers. Method: immunoSEQ multiplex PCR; TCRdb's copy keeps in-frame clones and lacks some. The sample shows 75,000 to 90,000 clones, 65% to 85% of them seen only once. This clone was counted between two and nine times. Germline-derived CDR1 and CDR2 are SEHNR and FQNEAQ (reference sequence). Trimming cost V 5 bases and J 3 bases, with 16 bases left between them. The CDR3 totals 15 residues. Sequenced material: PBMCs. The clonotype originates from a man over 45 in good health and CMV-seronegative. The chain employs TRBV7-9 and TRBJ1-1; D not certain. The CDR3 DNA reads as TGTGCCAGCAGCCGCGAGCTTCCGGGAGACACTGAAGCTTTCTTT. It codes for CASSRELPGDTEAFF.